Below, one T cell receptor beta chain is given with its context. The antigen is undetermined. These data belong to a study of graft-versus-host responses after intestinal transplantation. The wider study: Recipients were given multivisceral, liver-intestinal, or isolated intestinal transplants. The study gave all recipients anti-thymocyte globulin induction, then tacrolimus and steroids for approximately 3 years. Study observations and caveats: Peak levels of circulating GvH clones tracked with early post-transplant HvG declines. Investigators detected GvH clones in recipient marrow, with some emerging earlier in ileum or blood.

Germline assignment: CDR1 KGHSY and CDR2 FQNENV. The CDR3 runs 14 residues. With 3 bases clipped from V and 0 bases from J, the junction kept 2 bases outside the gene matches. Some clones are missing from TCRdb's copy, which holds only in-frame ones; the method was immunoSEQ multiplex PCR. The profile shows more than 65,000 clones, roughly 87% of them singletons. This receptor was identified in a human donor who received an intestinal transplant. V usage is TRBV16 and J usage is TRBJ2-7, with TRBD1 matching over 7 bases. This material consisted of unstimulated CD8+ T cells sorted from spleen or lymph node cells, taken before intestinal transplant. In DNA form, the CDR3 reads TGTGCCAGCAGCCAGGGACAGCCCTCCTACGAGCAGTACTTC. This encodes CASSQGQPSYEQYF.